The present T cell receptor beta chain was sequenced within a study of cytomegalovirus exposure and HLA in healthy donors (dated by TCRdb to about 2017). In the study overall: In an earlier analysis of roughly 500 of the donors, 276 Gb of sequence data and 117 million unique TCR beta sequences from about 180 million T cells were reported. An early release covering roughly 640 HLA-typed donors comprised 300 to 350 gigabases of sequencing data and about 90 million unique TCR sequences. Among the roughly 430 genotyped donors, around 81% belonged to the genetic ancestry cluster associated with self-reported Caucasian donors. The study was designed to test whether signatures of past pathogen exposure could be identified by cataloging public T cell receptors. The study profiled the T cell repertoires of 500 to 800 subjects by immunosequencing and related them to cytomegalovirus serostatus. Besides the first cohort of roughly 640 subjects, a separate validation cohort made up of some 110 different subjects was used. To predict cytomegalovirus infection status, the study brought together high-throughput TCR immunosequencing, statistical association of individual TCRs with disease status, and machine learning. A later analysis re-examined previously published TCR beta repertoires from around 670 donors and added high-resolution HLA genotyping to investigate patterns of TCR occurrence. Rather than using new phenotypic data, the later analysis identified candidate immune exposures from TCR beta sequences and from how often those sequences occurred across donors. To decide whether each TCR beta V gene segment behaved as functional or pseudogenic, an earlier analysis of some 540 of the donors relied on high-throughput TCR beta sequencing. Donor age, sex, ethnicity and CMV serostatus were collected together with the repertoire data. Genome-wide SNP genotypes for about 55% of the 666 donors were used in a later genetic analysis, which treated that subset as a discovery cohort. All discovery cohort repertoires had been generated on a single sequencing platform. Both class I and class II loci were covered by HLA typing, at four-digit resolution. Typing coverage varied by locus: about 629-630 donors for A, B, C, DRB1 and DQB1; more than 500 for DQA1; approximately 570 for DPA1; roughly 450 for DPB1. Four to six DR-DQ haplotypes were handled as single units for association and clustering, since linkage in the cohort was strong. Among roughly 400 genotyped donors of the cohort, an average of roughly 240,000 unique TCR beta nucleotide sequences were sequenced per donor, around 20% of them non-productive.

The library was prepared using the immunoSEQ multiplex PCR assay. The multiplex PCR relied on a mix of 60 forward primers for TCR Vbeta segments and 13 reverse primers for TCR Jbeta segments. Amplification of the CDR3 region of rearranged TCR beta genes was performed with a multiplex PCR assay on genomic DNA. On the Illumina HiSeq System, the amplified TCR beta libraries were sequenced as 87-base-pair reads. In the original analysis: Across the 600 to 700 repertoires, a later analysis counted 80 million or so unique TCR beta chains, some 11 million of which were shared by at least two donors. Raw reads were error-corrected and collapsed into unique sequences by a nearest-neighbor algorithm in which closely related sequences were merged to remove PCR and sequencing errors. V, D and J gene segments were assigned by aligning CDR3 sequences to IMGT reference sequences. Each retained sequence needed at least a six-nucleotide match to both a V gene segment and a J gene segment. A rearrangement was called productive if the CDR3 had no stop codons and remained in frame with V and J, and every other rearrangement was called non-productive. CDR3 was defined by IMGT convention, running from the second conserved V-encoded cysteine to the conserved J-encoded phenylalanine. The earlier analysis of about 590 of the donors excluded sequences that lacked an unambiguous match to a single V gene segment. An earlier analysis of about 600 of the donors called V segments functional above 56.7% productive rearrangements and segregating when the between-donor standard deviation exceeded 5%. To diagnose cytomegalovirus status from the catalog of TCR beta chain sequences, a statistical classification framework was built. A later analysis assigned V and J genes by comparing TCR nucleotide sequences with IMGT/GENE-DB human TR gene sequences. In a later analysis, CDR3 sequences and most-parsimonious VDJ recombination scenarios were assigned using the TCRdist pipeline. A later analysis defined each TCR beta chain by its CDR3 amino acid sequence plus V-gene family, and excluded reads lacking a unique V-gene family. To address suspected cross-contamination and a sequencing artifact, a later analysis removed a few hundred highly shared, low-generation-probability nucleotide sequences. In a later analysis, a clonal expansion index for each public chain was calculated from normalized within-repertoire ranks of inferred template counts. In a later analysis, generation probabilities were computed using a VDJ recombination model fitted to out-of-frame rearrangements, and the results were checked against IGoR. In a later analysis, TCR-TCR, TCR-HLA and TCR-CMV co-occurrence was scored with hypergeometric tests, and a repertoire-size bias correction was applied to TCR pairs. In a later analysis, false discovery rates were estimated by permuting HLA or CMV assignments 20 times. In a later analysis, co-occurring TCRs were grouped using DBSCAN, and TCRdist sequence similarity was added for clustering within HLA-allele-positive subsets. Repertoires with fewer than 30,000 or more than 120,000 public chains were left out of co-occurrence clustering, as were four to six repertoires with anomalous nucleotide sharing. In TCRdb, the immuneACCESS table is reduced to in-frame sequences with V and J assigned. These tables do not hold every clone; where another copy was compared, an unresolved V gene accounts for under half, and the others remain unexplained. Clone size and the V and J calls come from that table; the DNA yielded D and trimming. The sample table shows roughly 100,000 clones, and 75% to 85% are seen once. The ten largest clones represent approximately 5% of the sample.

As encoded in the germline V gene (reference sequence), CDR1 is SEHNR while CDR2 is FQNEAQ. V loses 4 bases of germline sequence and J loses 4 bases, and the interval between the two ends is 17 bases. The CDR3 runs 15 amino acids, cysteine and phenylalanine included. The entry retains the CDR3 DNA only, 45 bases that are in frame from base 1. The cohort consisted of 650 to 700 healthy bone marrow donors. Cohort members were all nominally healthy when sampled, although unrecorded immune exposures were likely present. The donor tested CMV seronegative, placing the donor among the roughly 350 seronegative members of the cohort. A peripheral blood sample was provided by each donor, and peripheral blood mononuclear cells were used for TCR beta sequencing. Genomic DNA was extracted from the blood cell samples with the Qiagen DNeasy Blood Extraction Kit. Overall study outcomes, separate from this receptor: A further reported finding was that TCR beta sequences accurately predicted the HLA-A and HLA-B alleles for most subjects in the first cohort. Because HLA typing was missing for some donors at each locus, association tests included only the typed subset. In a later genetic analysis, fewer N-insertions in productive TCRs were reported among donors in an Asian-associated ancestry cluster than the roughly 700-donor mean. In a later analysis, several top co-occurrence clusters were reported to appear linked to parvovirus B19, influenza, CMV and Epstein-Barr virus. At a false discovery rate of 0.05, a later analysis linked under 20,000 TCR beta sequences to specific HLA alleles. Most TCR sequences were seen in very few donors, while some public TCRs were found in many individuals. Some IMGT-functional V segments, including TRBV6-2 and TRBV6-3, could not be told apart with the 87-base-pair reads, so those segments were excluded. According to the authors, the approach could potentially be generalized to other disease states and immunological phenotypes. A later analysis found that TCR association rates varied across HLA loci, with DRB1 alleles showing the most associated TCRs and HLA-C alleles the fewest. The study gave a list of some 150 TCR beta chains associated with cytomegalovirus. Linkage disequilibrium might explain the correlated functional status among segregating V segments, but an unknown experimental factor could not be ruled out. An association between a missense DCLRE1C variant and V-gene and J-gene trimming of TCR beta chains was found in a later genetic analysis and replicated in an independent cohort. In vitro tests confirmed that a few of the cytomegalovirus-associated TCR beta chains recognize cytomegalovirus antigens. A group of highly shared sequence variants was considered likely to be a technical artifact of the sequencing pipeline. In a later analysis, most CMV-associated TCR beta chains were found to appear HLA-restricted, with HLA associations seemingly driven largely by CMV exposure. Cytomegalovirus status was reported to be diagnosed by the classifier with high specificity and sensitivity in both the original and validation cohorts. This cohort had only TCR beta chains sequenced, and the lack of alpha or paired-chain data limited which features could be detected. In an earlier analysis of 587 of the donors, most TCR beta V segments appeared in productive rearrangements about 87% or about 30% of the time, broadly matching IMGT annotations. In a later analysis, HLA-associated TCR beta chains showed more clonal expansion and lower generation probabilities than non-associated chains that were equally common. Because counts were too low, roughly 16 rarely observed V segments, including chromosome 9 orphons, were left out of the earlier analysis of approximately 580 of the donors. Assigning TCR associations to individual alleles was difficult when HLA alleles, especially DR and DQ, strongly co-occurred. Presence/absence analyses assumed roughly uniform sequencing depth across donors, an assumption that may not hold. Immune exposure information for the cohort was limited to CMV serostatus.

About this clone itself: Its antigen is unknown. No much larger clone exists at a distance of one base, and base qualities are not known.

Sequenced material: PBMCs. The chain is encoded by TRBV7-9 joined to TRBJ2-7, with TRBD2 perhaps the D gene, on 5 matching bases. This TCR was recovered from a woman in her forties in good health and CMV-seronegative. CDR3 loop: CASSSAAGALYEQYF. The DNA reads as follows: TGTGCCAGCAGCTCAGCCGCGGGCGCTTTGTACGAGCAGTACTTC.